The rows below give T cell receptor beta chains drawn from one sample of a study of shared T cell receptors in the human thymus. Produced via immunoSEQ multiplex PCR; TCRdb's table is partial and in-frame only. The sample contains about 400,000 clones, around 95% of which appear only once. The material sequenced was thymocytes. The receptors were sampled from a human donor. Both conserved end residues are part of each CDR3. Each record gives: V gene, CDR3 protein.

>TRBV18
CASSPGDREETQYF
>TRBV5-1
CASSLGLWDKSYNEQFF
>TRBV4-2
CASSQPIDGYNEQFF
>TRBV6-6
CASSGKLAGTDTQYF
>TRBV7-6
CASSLVVVAGGPPFRTGELFF
>TRBV30
CAWSLYAAVDTQYF
>TRBV28
CASIGRRNQPQHF
>TRBV13
CASSARQETQYF
>TRBV4-3
CASSQGPSGGARETQYF
>TRBV6-1
CASSAPIGTSGMSHEQYF
>TRBV19
CASSIGEREKRGELRKQYF
>TRBV28
CASSRGNQETQYF
>TRBV28
CASSLRRLAQETQYF
>TRBV7-8
CASSLDLGTVLLAGGNEQFF
>TRBV7-9
CASSPTGNVQYF
>TRBV27
CASSSREGRGSGANVLTF
>TRBV7-2
CASLQGGGSYEQYF
>TRBV4-2
CASSRSRGPYQETQYF
>TRBV27
CASSFKGVPTDTQYF
>TRBV27
CASSFPGLAGEAYNEQFF
>TRBV28
CASSLETDRRGYEQYF
>TRBV19
CASGYREPNYTF
>TRBV2
CASSPGYNSPLHF
>TRBV27
CASSLGHPRKAFF
>TRBV4-2
CASSQPGLALEQYF
>TRBV28
CASSVLSYEQYF
>TRBV25-1
CASSKELSGRQYF
>TRBV19
CASSIRQMDNEQFF
>TRBV5-1
CASSLRLAETLYEQYF
>TRBV5-6
CASSTRDRVVNEQFF
>TRBV18
CASSPRISGPASNSYNEQFF
>TRBV5-4
CASSSALARSYNEQFF
>TRBV7-9
CASSSPAGGTYGYTF
>TRBV11-1
CASSLGGRRSYEQYF
>TRBV28
CASSLLGVETQYF
>TRBV2
CAGSTGTRFYNEQFF
>TRBV14
CASSQEALSGNTIYF
>TRBV10-3
CAITSGGVADTQYF
>TRBV6-5
CASSSDSNQPQHF
>TRBV18
CASSPPQREGISYEQYF
>TRBV18
CASLRRTAGYTF
>TRBV19
CASSARPWGYTF
>TRBV4-1
CASSQSGTDYEQYF
>TRBV19
CASSPPGGHTSKRPPADTQYF
>TRBV29-1
CSVEVGQGSYEQYF
>TRBV28
CASSLTVVASGRYEQFF
>TRBV4-2
CASSQGKLGRAGLVETQYF
>TRBV4-1
CASSLGQTNTGELFF
>TRBV5-4
CASSLDASGRATDTQYF
>TRBV18
CASSPRVDTQYF
>TRBV27
CASSSGIMNTEAFF
>TRBV4-1
CASSRGTSGRAGTDTQYF
>TRBV19
CASTLLKRTELIYEQYF
>TRBV4-2
CASSQDGTPLIKNIQYF